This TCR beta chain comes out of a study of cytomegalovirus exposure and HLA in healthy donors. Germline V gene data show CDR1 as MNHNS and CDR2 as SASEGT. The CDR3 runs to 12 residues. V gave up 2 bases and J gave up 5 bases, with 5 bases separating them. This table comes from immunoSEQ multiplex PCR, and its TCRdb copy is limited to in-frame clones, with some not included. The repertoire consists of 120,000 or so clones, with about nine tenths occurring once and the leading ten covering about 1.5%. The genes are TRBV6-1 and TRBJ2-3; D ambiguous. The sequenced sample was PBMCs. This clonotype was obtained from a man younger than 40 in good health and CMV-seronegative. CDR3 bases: TGTGCCAGCAGTGAATTCGGAGATACGCAGTATTTT. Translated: CASSEFGDTQYF.